What follows are 11 T cell receptor beta chains derived from one specimen sequenced in a study of T cell repertoires in cytomegalovirus infection. TCRdb called the reads again in MiXCR, with one record for every CDR3 protein. The sample contains fewer than 550,000 distinct CDR3 sequences, 15% to 20% of which appear only once. Sequencing used CD8+ T cells from PBMCs. The receptors derive from a human donor in good health (CMV status not recorded). Some clones in this sample may be carry-over from other donors' samples.

In this sample, this clonotype turned up many times. The chain combines TRBV7-6 with TRBJ2-3; D gene unclear. The germline V gene has CDR1 SGHVS and CDR2 FNYEAQ. The CDR3 consists of 19 residues. V lost 2 bases and J 0 bases, leaving 21 bases between the germline ends. The CDR3 protein is CASSLYSSIGRMSTDTQYF. CDR3 nucleotides: TGTGCCAGCAGCTTATATTCCAGTATTGGCAGGATGAGCACAGATACGCAGTATTTT.

This clonotype was counted ten times or more. The V call is TRBV6-5, the J call TRBJ1-2, with D perhaps TRBD1 (6 bases). The V and J ends lost 10 bases and 0 bases respectively, with 21 bases between them. Germline-derived CDR1 and CDR2 are MNHEY and SVGAGI. This CDR3 has 16 amino acids. DNA of the CDR3: TGTGCCACTTACAGGAATCCGGGACAATCTAACTATGGCTACACCTTC. This gives the protein CATYRNPGQSNYGYTF.

This clonotype was counted a single time. The V call is TRBV7-9, the J call TRBJ1-6, with 7 bases identical to TRBD1. Germline CDR1 SEHNR, CDR2 FQNEAQ (reference sequence). This CDR3 comprises 17 residues. Trimming at V came to 6 bases and at J to 9 bases, leaving 17 bases not matched to a gene. CDR3 DNA: TGTGCCAGCAGTCTTAAGGGGGCAGGGGCGTCCTCTTCACCCCTCCACTTT. As protein: CASSLKGAGASSSPLHF.

The CDR3 region is CASSYRGSSGANVLTF. The CDR3 nucleotides read TGTGCCAGCAGCTACCGGGGCTCCTCCGGGGCCAACGTCCTGACTTTC. The gene calls are TRBV3-1 and TRBJ2-6; D possibly matches TRBD1 or TRBD2 (5 bases each). This CDR3 comprises 16 residues. Germline V gene sequence: CDR1 LGHDT, CDR2 YNNKEL (reference sequence). Trimming cost V 5 bases and J 4 bases, with 15 bases left between them. The full variable domain, rest sourced from reference TRBV3-1 and TRBJ2-6, is DTAVSQTPKYLVTQMGNDKSIKCEQNLGHDTMYWYKQDSKKFLKIMFSYNNKELIINETVPNRFSPKSPDKAHLNLHINSLELGDSAVYFCASSYRGSSGANVLTFGAGSRLTVL.

This clonotype has at least ten counts. The rearrangement links TRBV6-5 to TRBJ1-4; D is possibly TRBD1 (5 bases). The CDR3 totals 15 residues. Trimming removed 0 bases at V and 8 bases at J, with 13 bases between. Germline V gene data show CDR1 as MNHEY and CDR2 as SVGAGI. The CDR3 spells CASSYSWGVEEKLFF. DNA of the CDR3: TGTGCCAGCAGTTACTCGTGGGGGGTGGAGGAAAAACTGTTTTTT.

The chain is built from TRBV4-2 and TRBJ1-4; a weak D match, TRBD1 (6 bases). The CDR3 loop spans 17 amino acids. Germline CDR1 LGHNA, CDR2 YNFKEQ. Trimming stripped 1 base from V and 0 bases from J, with 12 bases between. The CDR3 sequence: CASSQVARGATNEKLFF. DNA of the CDR3: TGTGCCAGCAGCCAAGTCGCTAGGGGGGCAACTAATGAAAAACTGTTTTTT.

This clonotype was seen at least ten times. The chain couples TRBV6-1 to TRBJ2-2; unclear D gene. Germline assignment: CDR1 MNHNS and CDR2 SASEGT. V was trimmed by 5 bases and J by 1 base, leaving 11 bases between them. The CDR3 has 15 residues. CDR3 DNA: TGTGCCAGCAGTCCCCGCGTGCGGAACACCGGGGAGCTGTTTTTT. The encoded protein is CASSPRVRNTGELFF.

Points on this clonotype: It may be a read error: a sequence one base away is much more abundant. The chain has TRBV6-6 and TRBJ2-7; D call uncertain. The V gene's germline CDR1 is MNHNY and CDR2 SVGAGI (reference sequence). This CDR3 contains 11 residues. CDR3 in DNA: TGTGCCAGCAGCCAACACTACGATCAGTACTTC. Translating it yields CASSQHYDQYF.

This clonotype was seen more than once but under ten times. V is TRBV6-5 and J is TRBJ1-5; TRBD1 matches at 7 bases. CDR1 is MNHEY, CDR2 SVGAGI, per germline. After removal of 6 bases from V and 2 bases from J, the junction contained 7 bases not matched to a gene. The length of the CDR3 is 15 residues. The CDR3 protein is CASRDRVGGNQPQHF. The CDR3, as DNA: TGTGCCAGCAGAGACAGGGTGGGGGGCAATCAGCCCCAGCATTTT.

Of note for this clonotype: This may stem from a read error, because a much larger clone lies one nucleotide away. This rearrangement joins TRBV12-3 or TRBV12-4 to TRBJ1-1, with TRBD1 matching 12 bases. V was pared by 6 bases and J by 3 bases, with 11 bases of the junction left unmatched. The CDR3 has 17 amino acids. CDR3 amino acids: CASRPTGTGGKDTEAFF. The CDR3 nucleotides are TGTGCCAGCAGGCCCACCGGGACAGGGGGCAAGGACACTGAAGCTTTCTTT.

With respect to this clonotype: With a much larger clone just one base away, this may be a read error. V usage is TRBV7-9 and J usage is TRBJ2-5; D unclear. The CDR3 contains 13 residues. Germline V gene data show CDR1 as SEHNR and CDR2 as FQNEAQ (reference sequence). V lost 11 bases and J lost 1, with 14 bases in between. CDR3 sequence (DNA): TGTGCCGGCATCTCCCCAAGCCAAGAGACCCAGTACTTC. Its translation is CAGISPSQETQYF.